This T cell receptor (beta chain) was found in a study of blood T cell repertoires in COVID-19. Study in general: Samples taken during acute and convalescent COVID-19 were collected in the United States, Italy and Spain.

CDR3 length: 15 residues. The V gene's germline CDR1 is SGHNT and CDR2 YYREEE (reference sequence). V was shortened by 2 bases and J by 1 base, with 10 bases between the two germline ends. Per the original methods: Estimates of nucleated cell counts were drawn from the amplification of reference gene primers. Profiling relied on immunoSEQ multiplex PCR, and the TCRdb table lists in-frame clones only, not all of them. V and J calls and clone size are given by that table; D and trimming were obtained from the DNA. The sample carries approximately 240,000 clones, approximately 81% recorded once. The origin of this receptor is a man aged 45-60 years who had recovered from COVID-19. This chain uses TRBV5-4 with TRBJ2-4; D perhaps matches TRBD1 (5 bases). Sequencing input: peripheral blood. The CDR3 reads CASSLKGSAKNIQYF. CDR3 in DNA: TGTGCCAGCAGCTTAAAGGGGTCCGCCAAAAACATTCAGTACTTC.